The 2 T cell receptor beta chains presented below share a single source sample, sequenced in a study of T cells in Graves' hyperthyroidism and ophthalmopathy. Using RNA transcripts as the source, TCR beta CDR3 regions were amplified. The study used the HTBI primer set for a first-round RT-PCR of the TCR CDR3. A single record per CDR3 protein comes from TCRdb applying MiXCR to the multiplex PCR reads. The sample holds roughly 500,000 distinct CDR3 sequences, around 15% seen once. Specimen: blood. The source is a woman in her 30s with Graves' ophthalmopathy.

This clonotype occurred a few times. The chain has TRBV29-1 and TRBJ1-4; TRBD1 agrees at 7 bases. CDR1 and CDR2 (germline): SQVTM, ANQGSEA. The CDR3 is 15 amino acids. The V gene end was trimmed by 8 bases and the J gene end by 4 bases; junction bases not matched to a gene: 13. The CDR3 nucleotides read TGCAGCTGTGTGGGACAGCATCGTTATAATGAAAAACTGTTTTTT. Translation: CSCVGQHRYNEKLFF.

The sample holds a few counts of this clonotype. V gene TRBV10-2 combines with J gene TRBJ2-3; 13 nucleotides line up with TRBD2. Germline trimming cut 6 bases from V and 5 bases from J; bases unmatched to any gene: 11. The germline gives CDR1 WSHSY, CDR2 SAAADI. The CDR3 is 17 residues long. CDR3 nucleotide sequence: TGCGCCAGCAGCCCCGGACTAGCGGGAGCTCGGATAGATACGCAGTATTTT. The encoded protein is CASSPGLAGARIDTQYF.